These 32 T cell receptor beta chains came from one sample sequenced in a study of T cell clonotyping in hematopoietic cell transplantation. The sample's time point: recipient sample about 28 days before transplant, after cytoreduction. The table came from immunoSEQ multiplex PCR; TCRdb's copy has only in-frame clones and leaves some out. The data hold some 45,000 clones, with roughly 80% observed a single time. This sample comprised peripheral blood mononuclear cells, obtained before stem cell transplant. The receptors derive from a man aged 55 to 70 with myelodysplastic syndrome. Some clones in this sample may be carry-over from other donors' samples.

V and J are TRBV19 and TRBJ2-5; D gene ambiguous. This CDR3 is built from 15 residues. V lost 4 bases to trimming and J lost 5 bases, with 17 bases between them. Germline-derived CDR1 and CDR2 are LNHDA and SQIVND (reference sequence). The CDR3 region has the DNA TGTGCCAGTAGTAGGGTGGGTTTCGCAGAGGAGACCCAGTACTTC. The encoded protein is CASSRVGFAEETQYF.

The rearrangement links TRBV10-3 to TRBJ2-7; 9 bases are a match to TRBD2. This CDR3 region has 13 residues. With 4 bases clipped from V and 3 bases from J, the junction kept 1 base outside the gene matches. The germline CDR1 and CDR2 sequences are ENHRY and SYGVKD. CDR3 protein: CAISGLAVYEQYF. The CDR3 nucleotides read TGTGCCATCAGTGGACTAGCGGTCTACGAGCAGTACTTC.

Written as DNA, the CDR3 is TGTGCCAGCAGTCAGGGACTACTGGAGCAGTTCTTC. Translation: CASSQGLLEQFF. The chain links TRBV6-5 to TRBJ2-1, with 7 bases that match TRBD2. Trimming cost V 5 bases and J 10 bases; bases outside gene matches: 5. Germline CDR1 reads MNHEY; CDR2 reads SVGAGI. This CDR3 is 12 amino acids long.

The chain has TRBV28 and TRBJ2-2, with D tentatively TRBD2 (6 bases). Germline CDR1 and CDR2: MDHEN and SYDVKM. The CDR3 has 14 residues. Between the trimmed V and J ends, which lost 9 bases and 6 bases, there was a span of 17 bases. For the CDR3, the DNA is TGTGCCAGTTTTACGGGAGCCAAGGCCGGGGAGCTGTTTTTT. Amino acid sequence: CASFTGAKAGELFF.

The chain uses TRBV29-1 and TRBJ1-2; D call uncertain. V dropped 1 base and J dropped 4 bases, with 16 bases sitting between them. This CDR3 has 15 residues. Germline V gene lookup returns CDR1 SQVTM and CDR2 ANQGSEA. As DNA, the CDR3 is TGCAGCGTTGAAGCTAGGCAGGCGGCGGGCTATGGCTACACCTTC. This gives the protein CSVEARQAAGYGYTF.

In DNA form, the CDR3 reads TGTGCCAGCCACACAGGGTCCTATGGCTACACCTTC. As protein: CASHTGSYGYTF. This sequence joins TRBV6-5 and TRBJ1-2, with a possible D match to TRBD1 (6 bases). This CDR3 has 12 residues. Between the trimmed V and J ends, which lost 8 bases and 4 bases, there was a span of 11 bases. Germline loops: CDR1 MNHEY, CDR2 SVGAGI.

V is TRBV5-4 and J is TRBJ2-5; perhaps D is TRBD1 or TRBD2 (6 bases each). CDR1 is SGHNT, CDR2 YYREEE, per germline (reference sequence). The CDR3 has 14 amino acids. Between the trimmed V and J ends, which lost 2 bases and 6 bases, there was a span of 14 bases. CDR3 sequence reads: CASSLHREEQTQYF. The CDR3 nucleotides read TGTGCCAGCAGCTTACACAGGGAGGAGCAGACCCAGTACTTC. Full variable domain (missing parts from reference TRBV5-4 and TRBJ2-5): ETGVTQSPTHLIKTRGQQVTLRCSSQSGHNTVSWYQQALGQGPQFIFQYYREEENGRGNFPPRFSGLQFPNYSSELNVNALELDDSALYLCASSLHREEQTQYFGPGTRLLVL.

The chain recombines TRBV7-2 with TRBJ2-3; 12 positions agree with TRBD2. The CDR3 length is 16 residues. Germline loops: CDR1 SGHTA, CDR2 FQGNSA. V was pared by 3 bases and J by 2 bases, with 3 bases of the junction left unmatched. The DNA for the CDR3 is TGTGCCAGCAGCTTGACTAGCGGGGGCTACACAGATACGCAGTATTTT. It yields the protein CASSLTSGGYTDTQYF.

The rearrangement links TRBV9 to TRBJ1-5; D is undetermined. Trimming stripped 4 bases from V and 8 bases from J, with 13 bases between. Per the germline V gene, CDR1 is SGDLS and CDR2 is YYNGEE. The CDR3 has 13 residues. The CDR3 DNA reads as TGTGCCAGCAGCTCCCGGCCGGCCAAGCCCCAGCATTTT. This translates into CASSSRPAKPQHF.

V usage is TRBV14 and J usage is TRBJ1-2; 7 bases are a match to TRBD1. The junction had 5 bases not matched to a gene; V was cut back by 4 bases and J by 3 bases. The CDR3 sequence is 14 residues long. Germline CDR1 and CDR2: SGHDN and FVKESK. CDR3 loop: CASSPQGDDYGYTF. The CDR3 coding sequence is TGTGCCAGCAGCCCTCAGGGGGACGACTATGGCTACACCTTC.

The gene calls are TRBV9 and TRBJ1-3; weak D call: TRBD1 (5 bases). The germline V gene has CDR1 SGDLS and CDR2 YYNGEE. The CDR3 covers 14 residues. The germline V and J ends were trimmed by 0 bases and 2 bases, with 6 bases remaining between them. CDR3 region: CASSVGQTGNTIYF. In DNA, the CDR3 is TGTGCCAGCAGCGTAGGACAGACTGGAAACACCATATATTTT.

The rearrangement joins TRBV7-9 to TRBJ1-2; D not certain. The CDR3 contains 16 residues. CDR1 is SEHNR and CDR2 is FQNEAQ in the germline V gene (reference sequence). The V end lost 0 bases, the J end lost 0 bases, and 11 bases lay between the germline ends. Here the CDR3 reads CASSLAGGAANYGYTF. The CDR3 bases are TGTGCCAGCAGCTTAGCGGGAGGAGCCGCTAACTATGGCTACACCTTC.

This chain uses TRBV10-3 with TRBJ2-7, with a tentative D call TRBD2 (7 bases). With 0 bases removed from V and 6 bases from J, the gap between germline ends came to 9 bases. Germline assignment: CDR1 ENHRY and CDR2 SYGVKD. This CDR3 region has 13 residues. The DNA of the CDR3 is TGTGCCATCAGTGAGTCAGGGGGGGGCGAGCAGTACTTC. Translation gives CAISESGGGEQYF.

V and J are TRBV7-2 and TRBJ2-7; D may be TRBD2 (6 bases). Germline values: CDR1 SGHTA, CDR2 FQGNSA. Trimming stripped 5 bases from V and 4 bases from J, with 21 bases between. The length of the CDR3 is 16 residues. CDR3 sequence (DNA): TGTGCCAGCAGCCTGGAAGGGGCGGCGGGGCGGTACGAGCAGTACTTC. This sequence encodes CASSLEGAAGRYEQYF.

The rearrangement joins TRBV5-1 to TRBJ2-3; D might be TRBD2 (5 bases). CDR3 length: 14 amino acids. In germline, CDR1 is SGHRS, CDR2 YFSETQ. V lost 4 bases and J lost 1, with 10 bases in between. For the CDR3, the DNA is TGCGCCAGCAGCCCGACTATAGGCACAGATACGCAGTATTTT. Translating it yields CASSPTIGTDTQYF.

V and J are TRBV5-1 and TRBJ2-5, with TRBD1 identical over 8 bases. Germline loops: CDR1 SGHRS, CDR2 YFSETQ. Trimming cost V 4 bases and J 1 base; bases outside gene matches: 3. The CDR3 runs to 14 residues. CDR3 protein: CASSPDRGQETQYF. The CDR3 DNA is TGCGCCAGCAGCCCAGACAGGGGCCAAGAGACCCAGTACTTC.

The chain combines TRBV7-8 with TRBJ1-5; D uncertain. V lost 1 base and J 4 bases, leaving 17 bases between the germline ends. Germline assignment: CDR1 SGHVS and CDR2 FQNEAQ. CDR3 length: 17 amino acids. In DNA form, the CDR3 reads TGTGCCAGCAGCTTAGGCACGGCGAGAGGGTCGAATCAGCCCCAGCATTTT. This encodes CASSLGTARGSNQPQHF.

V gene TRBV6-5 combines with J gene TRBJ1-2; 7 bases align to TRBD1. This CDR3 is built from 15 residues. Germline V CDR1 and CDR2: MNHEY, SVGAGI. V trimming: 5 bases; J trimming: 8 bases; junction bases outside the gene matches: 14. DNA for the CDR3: TGTGCCAGCAGTCGGCCCGGGGACAGCGAGAGAGGCTACACCTTC. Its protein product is CASSRPGDSERGYTF.

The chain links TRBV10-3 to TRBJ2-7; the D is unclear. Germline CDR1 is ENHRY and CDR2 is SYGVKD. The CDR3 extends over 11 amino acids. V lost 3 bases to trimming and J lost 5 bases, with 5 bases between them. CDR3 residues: CAISDHNEQYF. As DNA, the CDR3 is TGTGCCATCAGTGATCACAACGAGCAGTACTTC.

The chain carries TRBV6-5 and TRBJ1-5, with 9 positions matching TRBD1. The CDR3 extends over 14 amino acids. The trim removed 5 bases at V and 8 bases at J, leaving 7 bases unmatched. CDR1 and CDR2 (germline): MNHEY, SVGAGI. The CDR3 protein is CASSPTGGRKPQHF. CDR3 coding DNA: TGTGCCAGCAGTCCTACAGGGGGCAGGAAGCCCCAGCATTTT.

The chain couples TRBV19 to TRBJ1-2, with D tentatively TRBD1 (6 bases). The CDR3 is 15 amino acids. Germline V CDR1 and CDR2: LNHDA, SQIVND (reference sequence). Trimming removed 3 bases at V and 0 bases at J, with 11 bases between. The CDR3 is CASSITTGPNYGYTF. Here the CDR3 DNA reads TGTGCCAGTAGTATTACGACAGGCCCTAACTATGGCTACACCTTC.

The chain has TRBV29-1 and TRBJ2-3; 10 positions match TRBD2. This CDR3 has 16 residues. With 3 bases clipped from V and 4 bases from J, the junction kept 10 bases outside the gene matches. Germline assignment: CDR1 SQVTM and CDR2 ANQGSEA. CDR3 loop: CSVDPTQRGGADTQYF. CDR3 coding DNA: TGCAGCGTTGACCCCACCCAGCGGGGGGGCGCAGATACGCAGTATTTT.

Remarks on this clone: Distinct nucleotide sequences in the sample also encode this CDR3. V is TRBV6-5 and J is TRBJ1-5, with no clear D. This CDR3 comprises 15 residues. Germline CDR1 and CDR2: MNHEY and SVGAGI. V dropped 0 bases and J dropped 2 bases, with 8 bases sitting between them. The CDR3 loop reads CASSYSGGGNQPQHF. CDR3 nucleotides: TGTGCCAGCAGTTACTCGGGAGGTGGCAATCAGCCCCAGCATTTT.

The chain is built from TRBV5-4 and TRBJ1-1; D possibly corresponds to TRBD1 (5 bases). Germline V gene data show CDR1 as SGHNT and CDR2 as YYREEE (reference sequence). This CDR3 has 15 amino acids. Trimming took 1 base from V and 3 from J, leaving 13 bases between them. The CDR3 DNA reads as TGTGCCAGCAGCTTGAAATTAACAGGAGACACTGAAGCTTTCTTT. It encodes CASSLKLTGDTEAFF.

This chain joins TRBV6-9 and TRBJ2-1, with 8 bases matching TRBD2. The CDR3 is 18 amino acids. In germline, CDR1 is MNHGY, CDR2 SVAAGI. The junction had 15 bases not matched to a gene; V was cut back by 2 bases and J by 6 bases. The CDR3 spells CASSYRHVRWLAGNEQFF. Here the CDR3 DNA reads TGTGCCAGCAGTTATCGTCATGTCCGGTGGCTAGCGGGCAATGAGCAGTTCTTC.

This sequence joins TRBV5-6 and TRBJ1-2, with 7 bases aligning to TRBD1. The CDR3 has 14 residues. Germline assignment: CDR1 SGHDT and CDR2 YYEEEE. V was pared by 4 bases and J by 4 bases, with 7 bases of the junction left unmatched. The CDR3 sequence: CASSPGTVSYGYTF. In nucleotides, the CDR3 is TGTGCCAGCAGCCCCGGGACAGTCTCCTATGGCTACACCTTC.

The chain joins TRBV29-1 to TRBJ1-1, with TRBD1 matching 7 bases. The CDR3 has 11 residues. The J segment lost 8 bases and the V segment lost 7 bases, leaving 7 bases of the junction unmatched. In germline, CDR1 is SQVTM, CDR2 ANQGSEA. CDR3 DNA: TGCAGCGACAGACAGGGCGGGGAAGCTTTCTTT. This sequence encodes CSDRQGGEAFF.

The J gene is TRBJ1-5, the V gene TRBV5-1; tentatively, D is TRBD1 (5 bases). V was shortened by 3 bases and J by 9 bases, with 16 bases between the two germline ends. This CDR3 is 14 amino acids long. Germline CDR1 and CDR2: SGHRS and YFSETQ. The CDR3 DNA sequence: TGCGCCAGCAGCTGGGGAGGGGAGGGAGGGCCCCAGCATTTT. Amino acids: CASSWGGEGGPQHF. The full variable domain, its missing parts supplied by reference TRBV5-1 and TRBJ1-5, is KAGVTQTPRYLIKTRGQQVTLSCSPISGHRSVSWYQQTPGQGLQFLFEYFSETQRNKGNFPGRFSGRQFSNSRSEMNVSTLELGDSALYLCASSWGGEGGPQHFGDGTRLSIL.

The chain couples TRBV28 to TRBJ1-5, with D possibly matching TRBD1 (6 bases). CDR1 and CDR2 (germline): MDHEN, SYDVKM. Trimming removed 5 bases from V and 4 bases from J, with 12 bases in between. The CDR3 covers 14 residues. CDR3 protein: CASSDQGRNQPQHF. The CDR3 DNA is TGTGCCAGCAGTGATCAGGGGAGGAATCAGCCCCAGCATTTT.

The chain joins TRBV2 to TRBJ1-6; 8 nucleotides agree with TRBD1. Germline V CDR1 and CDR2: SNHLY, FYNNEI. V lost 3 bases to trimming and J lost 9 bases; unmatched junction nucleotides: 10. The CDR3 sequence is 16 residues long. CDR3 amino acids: CASSDPGQATRSPLHF. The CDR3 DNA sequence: TGTGCCAGCAGTGACCCGGGACAGGCGACACGTTCACCCCTCCACTTT. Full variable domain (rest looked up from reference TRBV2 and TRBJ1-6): EPEVTQTPSHQVTQMGQEVILRCVPISNHLYFYWYRQILGQKVEFLVSFYNNEISEKSEIFDDQFSVERPDGSNFTLKIRSTKLEDSAMYFCASSDPGQATRSPLHFGNGTRLTVT.

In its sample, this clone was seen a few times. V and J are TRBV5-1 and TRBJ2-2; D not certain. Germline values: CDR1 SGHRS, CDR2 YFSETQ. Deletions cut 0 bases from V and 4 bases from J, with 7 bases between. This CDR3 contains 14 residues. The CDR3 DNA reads TGCGCCAGCAGCTTGGCAGAGACCACCGGGGAGCTGTTTTTT. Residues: CASSLAETTGELFF.

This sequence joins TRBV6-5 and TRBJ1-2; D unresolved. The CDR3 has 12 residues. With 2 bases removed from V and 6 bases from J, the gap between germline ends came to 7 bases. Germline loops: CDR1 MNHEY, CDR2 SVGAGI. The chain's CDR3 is CASSYEADGYTF. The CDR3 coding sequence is TGTGCCAGCAGTTACGAGGCAGATGGCTACACCTTC.